The 5 T cell receptor beta chains below come from one sample, sequenced in a study of T cell responses to AZD1222 COVID-19 vaccine. TCRdb's copy holds only in-frame clones and misses some; the assay was immunoSEQ multiplex PCR. The sample carries 75,000 to 100,000 clones, about nine tenths recorded once. Here the sequenced sample was peripheral blood, taken on day 0 of AZD1222 vaccination. Receptor source: an adult in good health.

This chain connects TRBV6-1 to TRBJ2-7, with D maybe TRBD1 (5 bases). This CDR3 spans 14 amino acids. Germline CDR1 and CDR2: MNHNS and SASEGT. Trimming stripped 0 bases from V and 2 bases from J, with 8 bases between. The CDR3 region is CASSEAGQPYEQYF. The CDR3 DNA follows: TGTGCCAGCAGTGAAGCGGGGCAGCCCTACGAGCAGTACTTC.

V gene TRBV3-1 (or the pseudogene TRBV3-2) combines with J gene TRBJ1-5, with 7 bases matching TRBD1. The V segment lost 1 base and the J segment 0 bases; nucleotides outside the gene matches: 21. Germline V gives CDR1 LGHDT, CDR2 YNNKEL (reference sequence). The CDR3 is 22 residues long. The CDR3: CASSQGWGSGTTGEYSNQPQHF. The CDR3 DNA is TGTGCCAGCAGCCAAGGGTGGGGGAGTGGGACTACAGGGGAATATAGCAATCAGCCCCAGCATTTT.

The rearrangement uses TRBV19 and TRBJ1-1, with D tentatively TRBD1 (5 bases). The V gene lost 5 bases and the J gene lost 0 bases, with 10 bases spanning the gap. Looked up from germline, CDR1 is LNHDA and CDR2 is SQIVND (reference sequence). CDR3 size: 14 residues. The DNA of the CDR3 is TGTGCCAGTAGTCAGGGCGGTTTGAACACTGAAGCTTTCTTT. It yields the protein CASSQGGLNTEAFF.

This clone was counted a single time. The chain has TRBV5-4 and TRBJ1-4; maybe TRBD1 (5 bases). CDR1 SGHNT and CDR2 YYREEE come from the germline V gene (reference sequence). V was pared by 1 base and J by 4 bases, with 8 bases between. The CDR3 totals 14 residues. The CDR3 sequence is CASSLTGDNEKLFF. The CDR3 DNA follows: TGTGCCAGCAGCTTGACAGGAGATAATGAAAAACTGTTTTTT. Full variable domain (remainder filled in from reference TRBV5-4 and TRBJ1-4): ETGVTQSPTHLIKTRGQQVTLRCSSQSGHNTVSWYQQALGQGPQFIFQYYREEENGRGNFPPRFSGLQFPNYSSELNVNALELDDSALYLCASSLTGDNEKLFFGSGTQLSVL.

The rearrangement joins TRBV30 to TRBJ1-2; possibly TRBD1 for D (5 bases). Deletions cut 7 bases from V and 8 bases from J, with 14 bases between. Germline lookup yields CDR1 GTSNPN and CDR2 SVGIG (reference sequence). This CDR3 has 11 residues. The CDR3 nucleotides are TGTGCCTCCAAACAGGAAGGAGGCTACACCTTC. Amino acids: CASKQEGGYTF.